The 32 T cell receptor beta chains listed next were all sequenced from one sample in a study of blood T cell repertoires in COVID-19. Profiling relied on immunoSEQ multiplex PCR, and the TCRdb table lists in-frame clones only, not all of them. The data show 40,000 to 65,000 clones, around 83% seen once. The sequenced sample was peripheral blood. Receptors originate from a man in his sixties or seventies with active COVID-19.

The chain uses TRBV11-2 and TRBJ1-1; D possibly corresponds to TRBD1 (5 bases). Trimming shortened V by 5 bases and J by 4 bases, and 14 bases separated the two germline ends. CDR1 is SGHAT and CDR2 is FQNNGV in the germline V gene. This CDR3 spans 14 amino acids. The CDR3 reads CASSHAGWGTEAFF. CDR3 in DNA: TGTGCCAGCAGCCACGCAGGGTGGGGCACTGAAGCTTTCTTT.

The CDR3 sequence: CASSYSWIRGPKPQHF. DNA for the CDR3: TGTGCCAGCAGTTACTCGTGGATCAGGGGGCCAAAGCCCCAGCATTTT. V and J are TRBV6-2 or TRBV6-3 and TRBJ1-5; 8 bases map to TRBD1. Germline CDR1 and CDR2: MNHEY and SVGEGT. V was clipped by 0 bases and J by 8 bases; unmatched bases: 9. The CDR3 totals 16 residues.

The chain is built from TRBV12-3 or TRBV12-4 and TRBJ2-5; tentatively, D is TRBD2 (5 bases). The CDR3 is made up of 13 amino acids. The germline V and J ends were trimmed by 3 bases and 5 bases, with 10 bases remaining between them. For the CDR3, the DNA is TGTGCCAGCAGTTTCAAGCGAGGGGAGACCCAGTACTTC. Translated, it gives CASSFKRGETQYF.

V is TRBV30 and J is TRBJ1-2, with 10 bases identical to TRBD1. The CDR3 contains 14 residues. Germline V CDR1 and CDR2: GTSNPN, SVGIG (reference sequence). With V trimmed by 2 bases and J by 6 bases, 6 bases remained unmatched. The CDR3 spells CAWSPPDRGHGYTF. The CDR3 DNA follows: TGTGCCTGGAGTCCCCCAGACAGGGGGCATGGCTACACCTTC.

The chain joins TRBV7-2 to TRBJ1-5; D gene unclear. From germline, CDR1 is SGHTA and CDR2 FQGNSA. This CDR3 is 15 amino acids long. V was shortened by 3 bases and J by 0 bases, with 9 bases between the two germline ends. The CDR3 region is CASSLYQDSNQPQHF. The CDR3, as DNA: TGTGCCAGCAGCTTGTACCAGGATAGCAATCAGCCCCAGCATTTT.

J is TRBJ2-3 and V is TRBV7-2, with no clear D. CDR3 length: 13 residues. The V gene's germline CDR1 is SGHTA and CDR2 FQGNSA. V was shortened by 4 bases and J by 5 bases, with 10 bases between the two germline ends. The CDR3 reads CASSSEREDTQYF. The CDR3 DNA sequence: TGTGCCAGCAGCTCTGAGCGTGAAGATACGCAGTATTTT.

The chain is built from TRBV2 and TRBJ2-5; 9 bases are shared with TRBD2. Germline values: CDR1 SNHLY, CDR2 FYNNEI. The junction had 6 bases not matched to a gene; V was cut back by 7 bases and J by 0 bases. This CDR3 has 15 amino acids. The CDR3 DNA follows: TGTGCCAGCACCCAGACTAGCGGTTACCAAGAGACCCAGTACTTC. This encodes CASTQTSGYQETQYF. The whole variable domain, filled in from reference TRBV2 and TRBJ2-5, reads EPEVTQTPSHQVTQMGQEVILRCVPISNHLYFYWYRQILGQKVEFLVSFYNNEISEKSEIFDDQFSVERPDGSNFTLKIRSTKLEDSAMYFCASTQTSGYQETQYFGPGTRLLVL.

The CDR3 protein is CASSSGHSNYGYTF. The DNA for the CDR3 is TGTGCCAGCAGCTCCGGACACTCTAACTATGGCTACACCTTC. This chain links TRBV7-8 with TRBJ1-2, with D possibly TRBD1 on 5 matching bases. Germline V CDR1 and CDR2: SGHVS, FQNEAQ. The V and J ends lost 4 bases and 0 bases respectively, with 9 bases between them. The CDR3 spans 14 residues.

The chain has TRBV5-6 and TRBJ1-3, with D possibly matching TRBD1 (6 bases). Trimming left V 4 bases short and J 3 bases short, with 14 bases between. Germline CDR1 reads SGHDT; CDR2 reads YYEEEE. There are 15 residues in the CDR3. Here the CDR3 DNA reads TGTGCCAGCAGCCCACAGGGAAGGGGTGGAAACACCATATATTTT. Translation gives CASSPQGRGGNTIYF.

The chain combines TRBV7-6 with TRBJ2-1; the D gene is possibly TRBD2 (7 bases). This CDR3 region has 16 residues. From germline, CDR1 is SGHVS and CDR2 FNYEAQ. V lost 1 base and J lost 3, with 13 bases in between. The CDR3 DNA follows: TGTGCCAGCAGCTTAGGCGGACTAGGGGGCTACAATGAGCAGTTCTTC. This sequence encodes CASSLGGLGGYNEQFF.

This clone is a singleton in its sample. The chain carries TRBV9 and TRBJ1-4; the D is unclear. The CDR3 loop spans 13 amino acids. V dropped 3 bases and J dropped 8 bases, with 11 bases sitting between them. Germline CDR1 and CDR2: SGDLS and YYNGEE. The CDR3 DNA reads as TGTGCCAGCAGCGCGGAGGGCGGCGAAAAACTGTTTTTT. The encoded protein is CASSAEGGEKLFF.

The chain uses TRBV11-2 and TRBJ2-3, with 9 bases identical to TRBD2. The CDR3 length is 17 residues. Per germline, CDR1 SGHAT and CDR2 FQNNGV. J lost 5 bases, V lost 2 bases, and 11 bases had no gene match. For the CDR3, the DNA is TGTGCCAGCAGCTTAACCCCTATCGGCGGGGGGGGAGATACGCAGTATTTT. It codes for CASSLTPIGGGGDTQYF. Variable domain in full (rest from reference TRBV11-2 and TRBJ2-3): EAGVAQSPRYKIIEKRQSVAFWCNPISGHATLYWYQQILGQGPKLLIQFQNNGVVDDSQLPKDRFSAERLKGVDSTLKIQPAKLEDSAVYLCASSLTPIGGGGDTQYFGPGTRLTVL.

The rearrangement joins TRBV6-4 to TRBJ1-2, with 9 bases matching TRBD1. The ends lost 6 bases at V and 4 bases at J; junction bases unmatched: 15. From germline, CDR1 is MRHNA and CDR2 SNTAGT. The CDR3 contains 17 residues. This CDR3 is CASSPRANRGPLYGYTF. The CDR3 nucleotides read TGTGCCAGCAGCCCGCGTGCGAACAGGGGGCCTCTCTATGGCTACACCTTC.

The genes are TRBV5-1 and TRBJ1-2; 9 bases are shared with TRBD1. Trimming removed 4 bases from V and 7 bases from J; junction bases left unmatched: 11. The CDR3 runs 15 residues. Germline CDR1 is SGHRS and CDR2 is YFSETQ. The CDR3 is CASSPDPGTGSGYTF. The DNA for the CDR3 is TGCGCCAGCAGCCCCGACCCCGGGACAGGGAGTGGCTACACCTTC.

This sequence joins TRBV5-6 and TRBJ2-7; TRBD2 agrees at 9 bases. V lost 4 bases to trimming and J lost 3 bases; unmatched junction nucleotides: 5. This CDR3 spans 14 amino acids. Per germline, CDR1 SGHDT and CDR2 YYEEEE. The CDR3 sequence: CASSPTSGNYEQYF. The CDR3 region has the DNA TGTGCCAGCAGCCCGACTAGCGGTAACTACGAGCAGTACTTC.

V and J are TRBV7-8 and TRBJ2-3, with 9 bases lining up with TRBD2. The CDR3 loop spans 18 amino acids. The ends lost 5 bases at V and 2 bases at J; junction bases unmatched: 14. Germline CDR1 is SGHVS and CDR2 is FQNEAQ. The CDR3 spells CASSAGGTSNDYTDTQYF. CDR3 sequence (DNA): TGTGCCAGCAGCGCAGGGGGGACTAGCAATGATTACACAGATACGCAGTATTTT.

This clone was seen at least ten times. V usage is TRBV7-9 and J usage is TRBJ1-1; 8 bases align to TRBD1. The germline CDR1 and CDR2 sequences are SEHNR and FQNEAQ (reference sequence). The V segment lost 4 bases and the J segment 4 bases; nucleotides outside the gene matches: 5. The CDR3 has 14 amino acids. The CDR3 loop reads CASSSQGVVTEAFF. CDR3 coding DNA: TGTGCCAGCAGCTCACAGGGGGTCGTCACTGAAGCTTTCTTT.

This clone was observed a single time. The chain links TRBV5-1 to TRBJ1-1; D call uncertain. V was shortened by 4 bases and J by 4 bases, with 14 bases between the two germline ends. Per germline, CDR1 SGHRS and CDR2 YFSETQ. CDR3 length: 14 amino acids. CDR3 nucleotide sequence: TGCGCCAGCAGCCCAGGACCGGGATCCACTGAAGCTTTCTTT. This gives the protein CASSPGPGSTEAFF.

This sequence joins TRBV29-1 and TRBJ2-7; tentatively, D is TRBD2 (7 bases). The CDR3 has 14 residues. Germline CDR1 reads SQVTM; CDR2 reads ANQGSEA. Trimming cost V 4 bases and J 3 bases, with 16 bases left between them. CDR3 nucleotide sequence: TGCAGCGTTGGGCGAGGGGGGGACCACTACGAGCAGTACTTC. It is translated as CSVGRGGDHYEQYF.

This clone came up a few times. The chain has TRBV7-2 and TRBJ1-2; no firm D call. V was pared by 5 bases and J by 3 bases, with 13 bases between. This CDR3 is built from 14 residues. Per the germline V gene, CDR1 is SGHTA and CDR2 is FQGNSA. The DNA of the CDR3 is TGTGCCAGCAGCCGCGGGCCCCAAGACTATGGCTACACCTTC. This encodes CASSRGPQDYGYTF.

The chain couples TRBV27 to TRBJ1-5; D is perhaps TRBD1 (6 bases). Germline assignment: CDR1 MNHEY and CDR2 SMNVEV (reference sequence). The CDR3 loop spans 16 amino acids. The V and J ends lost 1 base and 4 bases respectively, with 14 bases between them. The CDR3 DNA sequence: TGTGCCAGCAGTTTATTGGGGGCGCAGCGGAATCAGCCCCAGCATTTT. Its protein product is CASSLLGAQRNQPQHF.

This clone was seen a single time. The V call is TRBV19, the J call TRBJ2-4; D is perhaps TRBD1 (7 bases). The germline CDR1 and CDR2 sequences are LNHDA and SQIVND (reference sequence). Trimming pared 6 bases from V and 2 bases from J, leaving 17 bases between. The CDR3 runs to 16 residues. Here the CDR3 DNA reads TGTGCCAGTAGGGAGGGGGCCCTCGGGTCCAAAAACATTCAGTACTTC. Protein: CASREGALGSKNIQYF.

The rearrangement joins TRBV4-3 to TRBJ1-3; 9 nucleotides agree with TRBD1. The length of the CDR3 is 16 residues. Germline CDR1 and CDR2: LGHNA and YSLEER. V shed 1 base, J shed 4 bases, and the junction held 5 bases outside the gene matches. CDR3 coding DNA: TGCGCCAGCAGCCAAGGTGGACAGGGGAAAGGAAACACCATATATTTT. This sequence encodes CASSQGGQGKGNTIYF.

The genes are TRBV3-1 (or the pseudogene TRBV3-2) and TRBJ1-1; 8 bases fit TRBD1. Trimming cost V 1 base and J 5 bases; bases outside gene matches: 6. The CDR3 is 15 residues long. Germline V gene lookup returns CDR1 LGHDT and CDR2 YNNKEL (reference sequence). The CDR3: CASSQANRGGTEAFF. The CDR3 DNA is TGTGCCAGCAGCCAAGCGAACAGGGGGGGGACTGAAGCTTTCTTT.

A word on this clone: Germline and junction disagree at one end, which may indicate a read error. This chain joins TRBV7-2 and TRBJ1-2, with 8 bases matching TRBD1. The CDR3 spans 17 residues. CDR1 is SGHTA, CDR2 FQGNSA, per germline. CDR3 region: CASTLIGTGQGTGGYTF. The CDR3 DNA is TGTGCCAGCACCTTAATAGGAACCGGACAGGGAACAGGTGGCTACACCTTC.

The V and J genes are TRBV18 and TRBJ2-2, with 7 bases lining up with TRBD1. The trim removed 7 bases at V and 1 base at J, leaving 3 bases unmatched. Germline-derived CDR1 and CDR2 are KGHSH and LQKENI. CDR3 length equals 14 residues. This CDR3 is CASYRDRNTGELFF. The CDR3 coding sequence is TGTGCCAGCTACCGGGACAGGAACACCGGGGAGCTGTTTTTT.

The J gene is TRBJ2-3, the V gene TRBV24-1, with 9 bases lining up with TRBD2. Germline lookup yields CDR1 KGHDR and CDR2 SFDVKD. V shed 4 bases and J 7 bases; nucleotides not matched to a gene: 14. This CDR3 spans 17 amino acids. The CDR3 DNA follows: TGTGCCACCAGTGAACGACTAGCGGAGGGGGAAAGACATACGCAGTATTTT. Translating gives CATSERLAEGERHTQYF.

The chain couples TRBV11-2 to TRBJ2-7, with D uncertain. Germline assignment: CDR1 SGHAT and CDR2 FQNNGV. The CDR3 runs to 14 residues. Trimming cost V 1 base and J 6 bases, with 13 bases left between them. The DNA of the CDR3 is TGTGCCAGCAGCTTAGTGGCTAGGATCTTCGAGCAGTACTTC. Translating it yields CASSLVARIFEQYF.

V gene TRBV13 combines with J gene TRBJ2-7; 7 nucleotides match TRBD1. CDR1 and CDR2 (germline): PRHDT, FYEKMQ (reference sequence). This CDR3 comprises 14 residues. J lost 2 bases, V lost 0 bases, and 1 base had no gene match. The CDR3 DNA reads TGTGCCAGCAGCTTAGGAGGGGGCACCTACGAGCAGTACTTC. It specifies CASSLGGGTYEQYF.

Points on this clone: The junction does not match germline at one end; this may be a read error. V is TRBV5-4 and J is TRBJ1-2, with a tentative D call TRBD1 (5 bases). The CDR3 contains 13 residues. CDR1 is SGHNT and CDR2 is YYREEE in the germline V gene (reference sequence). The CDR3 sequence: CASSLAGVGGYTF. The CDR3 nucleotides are TGTGCCAGCAGTTTGGCGGGGGTAGGTGGCTACACCTTC. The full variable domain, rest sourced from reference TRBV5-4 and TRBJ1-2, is ETGVTQSPTHLIKTRGQQVTLRCSSQSGHNTVSWYQQALGQGPQFIFQYYREEENGRGNFPPRFSGLQFPNYSSELNVNALELDDSALYLCASSLAGVGGYTFGSGTRLTVV.

The CDR3 sequence: CASSAGQGALQPQHF. The CDR3 region has the DNA TGTGCCAGTAGTGCGGGACAGGGGGCCTTACAGCCCCAGCATTTT. The chain employs TRBV19 and TRBJ1-5, with 12 bases lining up with TRBD1. This CDR3 region has 15 residues. The J segment lost 7 bases and the V segment lost 5 bases, leaving 6 bases of the junction unmatched. Germline-derived CDR1 and CDR2 are LNHDA and SQIVND (reference sequence). Drawing the rest from reference TRBV19 and TRBJ1-5, the complete variable domain is DGGITQSPKYLFRKEGQNVTLSCEQNLNHDAMYWYRQDPGQGLRLIYYSQIVNDFQKGDIAEGYSVSREKKESFPLTVTSAQKNPTAFYLCASSAGQGALQPQHFGDGTRLSIL.

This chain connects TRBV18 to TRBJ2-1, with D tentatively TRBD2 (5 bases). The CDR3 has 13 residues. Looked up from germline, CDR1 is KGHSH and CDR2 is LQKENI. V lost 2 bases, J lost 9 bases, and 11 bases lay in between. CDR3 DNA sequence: TGTGCCAGCTCACCAGTACTAGTATCTGAGCAGTTCTTC. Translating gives CASSPVLVSEQFF.